This T cell receptor (beta chain) was sequenced during a study of cytomegalovirus exposure and HLA in healthy donors. Study-wide background: T cells numbering 150 million to 200 million yielded 117 million unique TCR beta sequences in an earlier analysis.

Amplification used 60 Vbeta primers and 13 Jbeta primers. Sequenced by immunoSEQ multiplex PCR; TCRdb stores in-frame clones only, minus some. The table has 99,000 or so clones, 76% seen once. The V gene's germline CDR1 is KGHSH and CDR2 LQKENI. The CDR3 covers 15 residues. The junction had 6 bases not matched to a gene; V was cut back by 5 bases and J by 8 bases. In this sample, this clone turned up a few times. The chain joins TRBV18 to TRBJ2-1; TRBD2 matches at 13 bases. The receptor was derived from a man aged 40-50 years in good health and CMV-seropositive. Sample: PBMCs. CDR3 in amino acids: CASSELAGGLDEQFF. The DNA for the CDR3 is TGTGCCAGCTCAGAACTAGCGGGGGGGCTCGATGAGCAGTTCTTC.